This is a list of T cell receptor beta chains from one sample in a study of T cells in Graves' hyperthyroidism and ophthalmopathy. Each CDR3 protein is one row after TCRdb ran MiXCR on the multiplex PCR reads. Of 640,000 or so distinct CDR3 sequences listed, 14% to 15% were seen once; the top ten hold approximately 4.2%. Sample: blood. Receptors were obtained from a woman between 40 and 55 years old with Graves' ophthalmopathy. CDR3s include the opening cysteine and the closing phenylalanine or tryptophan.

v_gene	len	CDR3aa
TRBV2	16	CASSASGTGLNETQYF
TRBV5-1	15	CASSIRTSDTGELFF
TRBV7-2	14	CASSLDGTWETQYF
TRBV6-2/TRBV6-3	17	CASSFRTSGNPGYEQYF
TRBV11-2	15	CASSFRGAVTGELFF
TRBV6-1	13	CASRAVSKGEQYF
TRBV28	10	CASGDETQYF
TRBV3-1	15	CASSQAAVHTGELFF
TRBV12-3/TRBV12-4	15	CASSLRLAPNYEQYF
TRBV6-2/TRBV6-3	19	CASSYSVAGTFVFTYEQYF
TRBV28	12	CASSFVKYEQYF
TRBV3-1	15	CASSQTRGVSYEQYF
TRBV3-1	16	CASSHESGEGKETQYF
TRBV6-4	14	CASSQTSGSETQYF
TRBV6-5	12	CASSWRTDSQYF
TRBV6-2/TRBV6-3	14	CASSSASGIYEQYF
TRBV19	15	CASRRSGASTGELFF
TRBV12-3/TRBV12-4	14	CASSAGVLDNEQFF
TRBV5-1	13	CASSSEGGIRAFF
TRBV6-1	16	CASSENSLYGNQPQHF
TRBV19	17	CASTASMRRFMNTEAFF
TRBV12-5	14	CASGLRDRGCEQYF
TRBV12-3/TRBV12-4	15	CASSFRTAGWETQYF
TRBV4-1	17	CASSQDRMRLAKNIQYF
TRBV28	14	CASRAGTGAYEQYF
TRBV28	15	CASSSPGTPTYEQYF
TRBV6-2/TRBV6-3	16	CASTNLASQGSYEQYF
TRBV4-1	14	CASSQARLGWEQYF
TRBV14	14	CASSQDYSQETQYF
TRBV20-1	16	CSASIPGTQMNTEAFF
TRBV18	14	CASSPLPLNQPQHF
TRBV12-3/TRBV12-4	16	CASSFGLARNTGELFF
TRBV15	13	CATTRRSQETQYF
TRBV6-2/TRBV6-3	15	CASSYGQFNTGELFF
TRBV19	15	CASSIDDRGPTEAFF
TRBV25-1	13	CASSHGGFETQYF
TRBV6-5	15	CASSLLAGGRGTQYF
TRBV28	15	CASSLDRGNTGELFF
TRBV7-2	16	CASSLAAGALNTEAFF
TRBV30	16	CVMWTSGRADTGELFF
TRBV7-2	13	CASSLWGKGEQYF
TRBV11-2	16	CASSLDPRRSGNTIYF